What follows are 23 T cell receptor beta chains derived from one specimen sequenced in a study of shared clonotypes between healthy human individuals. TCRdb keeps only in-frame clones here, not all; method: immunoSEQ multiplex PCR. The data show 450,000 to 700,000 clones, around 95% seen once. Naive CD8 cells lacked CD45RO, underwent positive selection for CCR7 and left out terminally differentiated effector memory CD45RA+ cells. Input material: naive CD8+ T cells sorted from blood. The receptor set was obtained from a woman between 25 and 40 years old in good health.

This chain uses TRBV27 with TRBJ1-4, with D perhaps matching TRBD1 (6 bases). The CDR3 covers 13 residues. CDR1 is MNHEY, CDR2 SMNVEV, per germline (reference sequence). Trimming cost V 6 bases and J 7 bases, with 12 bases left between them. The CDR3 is CASSWDIREKLFF. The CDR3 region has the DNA TGTGCCAGCAGCTGGGACATACGTGAAAAACTGTTTTTT.

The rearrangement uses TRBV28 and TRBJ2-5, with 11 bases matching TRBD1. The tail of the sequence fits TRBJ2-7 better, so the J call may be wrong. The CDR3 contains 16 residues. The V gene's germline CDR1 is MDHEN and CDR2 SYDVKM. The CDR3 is CASSLFKGQGAFEQYF. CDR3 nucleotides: TGTGCCAGCAGTTTATTTAAAGGACAGGGGGCTTTCGAGCAGTACTTC.

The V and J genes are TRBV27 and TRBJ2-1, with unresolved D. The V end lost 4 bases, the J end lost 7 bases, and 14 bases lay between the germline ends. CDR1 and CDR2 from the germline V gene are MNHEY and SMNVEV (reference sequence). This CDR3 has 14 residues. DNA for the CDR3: TGTGCCAGCAGTTACGTCGTCGGGTCAAATGAGCAGTTCTTC. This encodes CASSYVVGSNEQFF.

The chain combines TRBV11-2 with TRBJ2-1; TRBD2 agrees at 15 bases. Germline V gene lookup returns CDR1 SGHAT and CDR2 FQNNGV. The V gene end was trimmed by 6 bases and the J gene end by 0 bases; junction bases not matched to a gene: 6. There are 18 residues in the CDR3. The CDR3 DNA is TGTGCCAGCAGGGGACTAGCGGGAGGTCCTCACTCCTACAATGAGCAGTTCTTC. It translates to CASRGLAGGPHSYNEQFF. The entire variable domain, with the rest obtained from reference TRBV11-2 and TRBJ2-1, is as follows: EAGVAQSPRYKIIEKRQSVAFWCNPISGHATLYWYQQILGQGPKLLIQFQNNGVVDDSQLPKDRFSAERLKGVDSTLKIQPAKLEDSAVYLCASRGLAGGPHSYNEQFFGPGTRLTVL.

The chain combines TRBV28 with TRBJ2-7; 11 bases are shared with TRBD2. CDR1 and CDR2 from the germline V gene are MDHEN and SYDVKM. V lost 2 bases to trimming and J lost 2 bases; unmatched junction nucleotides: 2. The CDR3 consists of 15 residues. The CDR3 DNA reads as TGTGCCAGCAGTTTAATAGCGGGAGGGGCCTACGAGCAGTACTTC. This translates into CASSLIAGGAYEQYF. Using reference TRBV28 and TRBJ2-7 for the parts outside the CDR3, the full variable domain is DVKVTQSSRYLVKRTGEKVFLECVQDMDHENMFWYRQDPGLGLRLIYFSYDVKMKEKGDIPEGYSVSREKKERFSLILESASTNQTSMYLCASSLIAGGAYEQYFGPGTRLTVT.

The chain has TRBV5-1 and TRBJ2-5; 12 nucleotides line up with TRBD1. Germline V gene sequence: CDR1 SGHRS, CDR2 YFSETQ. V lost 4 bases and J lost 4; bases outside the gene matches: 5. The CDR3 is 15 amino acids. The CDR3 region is CASSTGQGARETQYF. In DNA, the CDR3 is TGCGCCAGCAGCACGGGACAGGGGGCGAGAGAGACCCAGTACTTC.

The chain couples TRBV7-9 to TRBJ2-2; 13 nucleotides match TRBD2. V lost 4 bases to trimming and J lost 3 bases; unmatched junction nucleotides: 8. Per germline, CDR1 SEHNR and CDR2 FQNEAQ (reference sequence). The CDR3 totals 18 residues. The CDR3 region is CASSWTSGRVVDTGELFF. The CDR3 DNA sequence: TGTGCCAGCAGCTGGACTAGCGGGAGAGTGGTGGACACCGGGGAGCTGTTTTTT.

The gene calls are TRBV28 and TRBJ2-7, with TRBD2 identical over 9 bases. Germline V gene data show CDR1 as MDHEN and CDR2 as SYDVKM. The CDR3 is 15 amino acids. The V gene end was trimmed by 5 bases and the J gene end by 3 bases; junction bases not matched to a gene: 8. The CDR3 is CASSLPTSGGYEQYF. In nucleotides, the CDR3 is TGTGCCAGCAGTCTCCCGACTAGCGGAGGCTACGAGCAGTACTTC.

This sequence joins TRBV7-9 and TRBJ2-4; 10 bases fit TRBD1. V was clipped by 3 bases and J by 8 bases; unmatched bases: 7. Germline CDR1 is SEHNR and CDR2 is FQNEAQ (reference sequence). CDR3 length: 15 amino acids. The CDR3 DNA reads TGTGCCAGCAGCTTGACAGGGGGCGCAGGGGACATTCAGTACTTC. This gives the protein CASSLTGGAGDIQYF.

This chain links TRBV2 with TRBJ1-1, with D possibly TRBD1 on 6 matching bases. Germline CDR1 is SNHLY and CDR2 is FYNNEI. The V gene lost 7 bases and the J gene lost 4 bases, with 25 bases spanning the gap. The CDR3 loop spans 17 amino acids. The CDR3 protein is CASIGRGAAPPGTEAFF. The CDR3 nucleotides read TGTGCCAGCATTGGGCGGGGGGCTGCCCCTCCGGGCACTGAAGCTTTCTTT.

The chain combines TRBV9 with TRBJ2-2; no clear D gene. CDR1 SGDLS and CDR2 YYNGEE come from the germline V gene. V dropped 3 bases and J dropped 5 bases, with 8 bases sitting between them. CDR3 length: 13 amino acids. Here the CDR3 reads CASSADGTGELFF. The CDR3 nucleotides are TGTGCCAGCAGCGCAGACGGGACCGGGGAGCTGTTTTTT.

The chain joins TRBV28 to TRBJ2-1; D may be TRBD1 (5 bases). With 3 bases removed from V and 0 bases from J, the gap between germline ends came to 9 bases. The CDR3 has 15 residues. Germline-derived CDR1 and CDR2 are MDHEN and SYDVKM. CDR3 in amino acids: CASSLRGHSYNEQFF. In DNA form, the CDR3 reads TGTGCCAGCAGTTTGCGAGGACACTCCTACAATGAGCAGTTCTTC.

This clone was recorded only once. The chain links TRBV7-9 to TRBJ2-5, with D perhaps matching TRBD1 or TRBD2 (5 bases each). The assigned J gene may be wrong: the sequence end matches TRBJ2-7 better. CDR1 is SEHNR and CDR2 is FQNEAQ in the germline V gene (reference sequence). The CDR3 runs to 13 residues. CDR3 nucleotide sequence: TGTGCCAGCAGCCCCGGGACCTCCTACGAGCAGTACTTC. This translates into CASSPGTSYEQYF.

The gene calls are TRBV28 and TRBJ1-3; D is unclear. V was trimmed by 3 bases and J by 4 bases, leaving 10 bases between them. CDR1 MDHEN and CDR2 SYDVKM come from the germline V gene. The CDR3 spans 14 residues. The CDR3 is CASSFQEGGNTIYF. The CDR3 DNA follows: TGTGCCAGCAGTTTTCAGGAAGGCGGAAACACCATATATTTT.

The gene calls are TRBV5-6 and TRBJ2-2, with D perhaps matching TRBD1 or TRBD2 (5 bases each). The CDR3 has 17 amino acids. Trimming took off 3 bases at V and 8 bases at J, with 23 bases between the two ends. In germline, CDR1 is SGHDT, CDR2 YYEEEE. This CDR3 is CASSSTGGGVGEGELFF. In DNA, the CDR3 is TGTGCCAGCAGCTCCACCGGTGGGGGAGTCGGGGAAGGGGAGCTGTTTTTT.

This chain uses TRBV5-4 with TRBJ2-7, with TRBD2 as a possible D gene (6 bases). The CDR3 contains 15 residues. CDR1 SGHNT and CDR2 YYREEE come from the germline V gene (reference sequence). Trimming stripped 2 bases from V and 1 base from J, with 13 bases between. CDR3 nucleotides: TGTGCCAGCAGCTTTTATGGGACTCCTTCCTACGAGCAGTACTTC. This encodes CASSFYGTPSYEQYF.

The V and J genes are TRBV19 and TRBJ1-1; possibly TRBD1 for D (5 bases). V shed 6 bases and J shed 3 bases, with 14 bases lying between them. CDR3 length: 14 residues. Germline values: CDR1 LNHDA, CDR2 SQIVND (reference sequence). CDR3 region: CASRGFRGDTEAFF. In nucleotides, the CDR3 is TGTGCCAGTAGGGGTTTTAGGGGAGACACTGAAGCTTTCTTT.

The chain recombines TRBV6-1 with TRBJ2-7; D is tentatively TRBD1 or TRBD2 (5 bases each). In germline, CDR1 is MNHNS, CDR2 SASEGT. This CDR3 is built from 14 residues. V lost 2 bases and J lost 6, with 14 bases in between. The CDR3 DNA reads TGTGCCAGCAGTGAATGGGACCGCATTCGCGAGCAGTACTTC. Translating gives CASSEWDRIREQYF.

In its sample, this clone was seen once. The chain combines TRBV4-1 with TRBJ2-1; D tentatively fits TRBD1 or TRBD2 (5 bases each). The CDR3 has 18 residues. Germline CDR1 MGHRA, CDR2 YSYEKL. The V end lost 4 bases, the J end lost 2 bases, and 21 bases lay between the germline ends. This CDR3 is CASSRQPSGRGAYNEQFF. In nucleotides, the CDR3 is TGCGCCAGCAGCCGACAACCCTCGGGGAGAGGGGCCTACAATGAGCAGTTCTTC.

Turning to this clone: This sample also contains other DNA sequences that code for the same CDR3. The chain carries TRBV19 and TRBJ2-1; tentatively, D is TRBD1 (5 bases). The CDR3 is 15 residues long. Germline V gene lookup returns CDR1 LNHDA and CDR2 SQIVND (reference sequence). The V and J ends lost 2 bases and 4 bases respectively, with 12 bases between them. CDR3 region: CASSIPRDSYNEQFF. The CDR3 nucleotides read TGTGCCAGTAGTATACCCCGTGACAGTTACAATGAGCAGTTCTTC.

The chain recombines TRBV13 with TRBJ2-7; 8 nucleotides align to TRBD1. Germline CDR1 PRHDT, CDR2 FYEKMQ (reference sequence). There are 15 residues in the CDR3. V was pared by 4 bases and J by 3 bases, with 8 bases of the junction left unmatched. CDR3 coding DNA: TGTGCCAGCAGCTCACCCGACAGGGGCCGCTACGAGCAGTACTTC. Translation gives CASSSPDRGRYEQYF.

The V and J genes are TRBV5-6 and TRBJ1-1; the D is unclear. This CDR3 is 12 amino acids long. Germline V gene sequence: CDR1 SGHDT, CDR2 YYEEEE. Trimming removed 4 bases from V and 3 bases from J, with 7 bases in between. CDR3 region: CASSASYTEAFF. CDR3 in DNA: TGTGCCAGCAGCGCCTCTTACACTGAAGCTTTCTTT. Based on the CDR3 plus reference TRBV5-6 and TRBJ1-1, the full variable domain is DAGVTQSPTHLIKTRGQQVTLRCSPKSGHDTVSWYQQALGQGPQFIFQYYEEEERQRGNFPDRFSGHQFPNYSSELNVNALLLGDSALYLCASSASYTEAFFGQGTRLTVV.

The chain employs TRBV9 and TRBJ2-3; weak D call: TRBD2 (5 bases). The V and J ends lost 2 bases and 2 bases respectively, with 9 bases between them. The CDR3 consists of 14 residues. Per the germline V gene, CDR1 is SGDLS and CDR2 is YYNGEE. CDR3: CASSVSGITDTQYF. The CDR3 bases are TGTGCCAGCAGCGTCTCGGGGATCACAGATACGCAGTATTTT.